This TCR beta chain was sequenced for a study of OX40 agonist ivuxolimab in advanced cancers. Study information: Having had anti-PD-1, anti-PD-L1 or anti-CTLA-4 therapy before was allowed, and 40% to 45% had some.

Whole-study results and caveats: Compared with others, partial responders at 0.1-3.0 mg/kg displayed clonal expansion among the lowest. Not determined was the antigen specificity of the expanded peripheral T cells.

The CDR3 runs 15 residues. Germline loops: CDR1 SGHTA, CDR2 FQGNSA. J lost 6 bases, V lost 5 bases, and 8 bases had no gene match. The table lists this clone with a few counts. Its specificity is not known. Sequenced by immunoSEQ multiplex PCR; TCRdb stores in-frame clones only, minus some. This sample has about 88,000 clones, with more than 80% found just once. The source is an adult with an advanced solid tumor such as melanoma, head and neck, liver or kidney cancer. Sequenced here: CD4+ or CD8+ T cells sorted from blood, sampled in a trial of the OX40 agonist ivuxolimab. The chain is built from TRBV7-2 and TRBJ2-1; 9 nucleotides line up with TRBD2. CDR3 DNA: TGTGCCAGCAGCCCCATAGCGGGAGTCGCCAATGAGCAGTTCTTC. Residues: CASSPIAGVANEQFF.